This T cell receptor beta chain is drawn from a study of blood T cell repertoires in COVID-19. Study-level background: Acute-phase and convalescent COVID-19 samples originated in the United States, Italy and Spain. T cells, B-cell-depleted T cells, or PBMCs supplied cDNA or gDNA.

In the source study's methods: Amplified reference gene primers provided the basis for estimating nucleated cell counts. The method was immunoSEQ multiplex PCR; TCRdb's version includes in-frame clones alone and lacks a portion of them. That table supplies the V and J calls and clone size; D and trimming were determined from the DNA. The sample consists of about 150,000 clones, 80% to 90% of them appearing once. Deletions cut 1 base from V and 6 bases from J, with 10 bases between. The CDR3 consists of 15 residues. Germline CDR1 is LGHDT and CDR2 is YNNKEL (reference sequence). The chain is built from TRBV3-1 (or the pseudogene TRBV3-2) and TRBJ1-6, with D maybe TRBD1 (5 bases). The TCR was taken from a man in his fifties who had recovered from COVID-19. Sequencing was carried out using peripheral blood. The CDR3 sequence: CASSQARGGNSPLHF. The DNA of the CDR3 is TGTGCCAGCAGCCAAGCGCGGGGGGGTAATTCACCCCTCCACTTT.